This T cell receptor (beta chain) was captured by sequencing in a study of cytomegalovirus exposure and HLA in healthy donors. This clone was seen a single time. Its antigen is not known. Findings and limits, study-wide: An assumption of roughly uniform sequencing depth across donors underlay the presence/absence analyses.

J gave up 0 bases and V 1 base, and 2 bases lay outside the gene matches. The CDR3 has 15 residues. Germline V lookup: CDR1 LGHNA, CDR2 YNFKEQ. The study ran its PCR with 60 Vbeta and 13 Jbeta primers. Sequencing was performed with immunoSEQ multiplex PCR; in TCRdb, only in-frame clones are kept and a portion is missing. The table records approximately 100,000 clones, over 75% of them present only once. The sequence was collected from a woman younger than 30 in good health and CMV-seropositive. Sequencing was carried out using PBMCs. The chain couples TRBV4-2 to TRBJ2-5, with TRBD2 matching over 7 bases. The CDR3 reads CASSQGGSHQETQYF. For the CDR3, the DNA is TGTGCCAGCAGCCAAGGCGGGAGTCACCAAGAGACCCAGTACTTC.